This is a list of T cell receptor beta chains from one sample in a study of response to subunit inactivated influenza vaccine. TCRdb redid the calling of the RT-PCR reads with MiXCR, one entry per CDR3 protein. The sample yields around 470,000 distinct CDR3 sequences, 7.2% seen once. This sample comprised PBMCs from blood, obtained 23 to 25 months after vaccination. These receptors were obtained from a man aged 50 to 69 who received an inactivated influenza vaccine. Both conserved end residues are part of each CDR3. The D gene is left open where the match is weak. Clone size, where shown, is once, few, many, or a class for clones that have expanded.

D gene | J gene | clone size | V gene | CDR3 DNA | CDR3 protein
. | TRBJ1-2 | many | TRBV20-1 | TGCAGTGCTTCCGGGACACCTGAAGGGGGCTACACCTTC | CSASGTPEGGYTF
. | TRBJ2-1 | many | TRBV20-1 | TGCAGTGCTAGTCCCTTGGCCAGACACAATGAGCAGTTCTTC | CSASPLARHNEQFF
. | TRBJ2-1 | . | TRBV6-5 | TGTGCCAGCAGTTATCTAAAGGGGCAGCCGGACTCCTACAATGAGCAGTTCTTC | CASSYLKGQPDSYNEQFF
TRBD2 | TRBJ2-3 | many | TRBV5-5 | TGTGCCAGCAGCCCCCGGGTTAGCGGGGGCACAGATACGCAGTATTTT | CASSPRVSGGTDTQYF
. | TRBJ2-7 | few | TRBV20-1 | TGCAGTGCTAGAGATCTTCAGGCCTCCTACGAGCAGTACTTC | CSARDLQASYEQYF
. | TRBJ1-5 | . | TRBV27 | TGTGCCAGCAGTTTAACTCGGGGGGGAAATCAGCCCCAGCATTTT | CASSLTRGGNQPQHF
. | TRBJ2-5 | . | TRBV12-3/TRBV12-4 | TGTGCCAGCAGTCAGACAGTTACAGAGACCCAGTACTTC | CASSQTVTETQYF
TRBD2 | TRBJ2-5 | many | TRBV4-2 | TGTGCCAGCAGCCGAGGATATAGCGGGGCACAAGAGACCCAGTACTTC | CASSRGYSGAQETQYF
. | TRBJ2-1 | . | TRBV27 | TGTGCCAGCAGAGGTGTTCTTATTTACAATGAGCAGTTCTTC | CASRGVLIYNEQFF
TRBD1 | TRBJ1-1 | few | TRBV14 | TGTGCCAGCAGCCAGATTGACAGGGAGAACACTGAAGCTTTCTTT | CASSQIDRENTEAFF
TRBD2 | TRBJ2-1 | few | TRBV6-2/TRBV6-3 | TGTGCCAGCAGCCGAGGGACTAGCGGGACGACACGGCAGTTCTTC | CASSRGTSGTTRQFF
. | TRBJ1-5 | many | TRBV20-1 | TGCAGTGCTTCCTACGAATATCAGCCCCAGCATTTT | CSASYEYQPQHF
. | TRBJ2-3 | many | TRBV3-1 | TGTGCCAGCAGCCCTACACGTGTGCGTACGCAGTATTTT | CASSPTRVRTQYF
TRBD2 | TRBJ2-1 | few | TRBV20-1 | TGCAGTGCTAGGGACCCGGGACTAGCGGTGTACAATGAGCAGTTCTTC | CSARDPGLAVYNEQFF
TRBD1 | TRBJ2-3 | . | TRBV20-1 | TGCAGTGCTAGGCGACAGGGGGCTGGGGATACGCAGTATTTT | CSARRQGAGDTQYF
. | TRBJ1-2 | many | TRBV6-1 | TGTGCCAGCAGGCGGACGAGAACTAACTATGGCTACACCTTC | CASRRTRTNYGYTF
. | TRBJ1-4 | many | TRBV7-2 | TGTGCCAGCAGGGGCGGAAGTGAAAAACTGTTTTTT | CASRGGSEKLFF
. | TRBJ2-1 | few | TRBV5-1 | TGCGCCAGCAGCTTGGATAGCAAGCAGTTCTTC | CASSLDSKQFF
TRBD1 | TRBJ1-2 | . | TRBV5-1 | TGCGCCAGCAGCTCACAAGGACAGGGCGGCTACACCTTC | CASSSQGQGGYTF
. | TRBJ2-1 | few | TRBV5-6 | TGTGCCAGCAGCTTGAACGTGCCCAGCTCCTACAATGAGCAGTTCTTC | CASSLNVPSSYNEQFF
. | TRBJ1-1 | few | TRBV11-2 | TGTGCCAGCAGCCCCTTCCCCGGGACGGACACTGAAGCTTTCTTT | CASSPFPGTDTEAFF
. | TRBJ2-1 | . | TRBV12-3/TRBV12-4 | TGTGCCAGCAGCTTCCAAGCCGCATACAATGAGCAGTTCTTC | CASSFQAAYNEQFF
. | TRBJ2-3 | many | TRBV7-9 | TGTGCCAGCAGACGCCCAGTGGGACCAGGGTCCCGGACAGATACGCAGTATTTT | CASRRPVGPGSRTDTQYF
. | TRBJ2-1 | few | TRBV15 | TGTGCCACCAGCAGATACCCGGGTGGGAGCGGAATCAAGCGGAATGAGCAGTTCTTC | CATSRYPGGSGIKRNEQFF
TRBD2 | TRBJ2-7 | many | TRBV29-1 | TGCAGCGTTGAAAGCGGGACCGACCTCTACGAGCAGTACTTC | CSVESGTDLYEQYF
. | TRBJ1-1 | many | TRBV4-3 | TGCGCCAGCAGCCAGAGGCGGGGAATTGAAGCTTTCTTT | CASSQRRGIEAFF
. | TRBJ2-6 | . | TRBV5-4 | TGTGCCAGCAGCTTGGCCTTCGTCAGGGGATTATCTGGGGCCAACGTCCTGACTTTC | CASSLAFVRGLSGANVLTF
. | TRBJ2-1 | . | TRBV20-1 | TGCAGTGCTAGGACTCTAGCATTTGAGCAGTTCTTC | CSARTLAFEQFF
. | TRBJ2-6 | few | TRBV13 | TGTGCCAGCAGCACCGGGATAGGAGGGGCCAACGTCCTGACTTTC | CASSTGIGGANVLTF
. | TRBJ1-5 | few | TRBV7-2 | TGTGCCAGCAGCTCGAATCAGGATCAGCCCCAGCATTTT | CASSSNQDQPQHF
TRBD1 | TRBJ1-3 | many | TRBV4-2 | TGTGCCAGCAGCCAAGGTCCCGACAGGGTGGGAAACACCATATATTTT | CASSQGPDRVGNTIYF
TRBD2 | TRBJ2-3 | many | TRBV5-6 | TGTGCCAGCAGCTTGGCGTTTGCTAGCGGATACACAGATACGCAGTATTTT | CASSLAFASGYTDTQYF
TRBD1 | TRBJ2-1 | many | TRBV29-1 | TGCAGCGCCGAGGACAGGTTCTCCTACAATGAGCAGTTCTTC | CSAEDRFSYNEQFF
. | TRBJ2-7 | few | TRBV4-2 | TGTGCCAGCAGCCAGCCTAAGGGGGTCAGCTCCTACGAGCAGTACTTC | CASSQPKGVSSYEQYF
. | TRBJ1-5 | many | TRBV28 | TGTGCCAGCAGTTTCCCCCAGCAGATTAGCAATCAGCCCCAGCATTTT | CASSFPQQISNQPQHF
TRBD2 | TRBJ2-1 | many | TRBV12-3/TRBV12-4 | TGTGCCAGCAGTTTAAGCGGGAGTGTGGACAATGAGCAGTTCTTC | CASSLSGSVDNEQFF
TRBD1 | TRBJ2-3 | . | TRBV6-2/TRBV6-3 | TGTGCCAGCAGTTACCGGACCCGGACAGGGGCAGATACGCAGTATTTT | CASSYRTRTGADTQYF
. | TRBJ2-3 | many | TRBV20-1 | TGCAGTGCTAGGAGACGGGCAGATACGCAGTATTTT | CSARRRADTQYF
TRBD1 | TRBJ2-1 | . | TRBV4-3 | TGCGCCAGCAGCCTGAGGGGGACAGGATCGTACAATGAGCAGTTCTTC | CASSLRGTGSYNEQFF
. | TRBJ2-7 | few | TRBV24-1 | TGTGCCACCAGTGATCCTCGAAGCTCCTACGAGCAGTACTTC | CATSDPRSSYEQYF
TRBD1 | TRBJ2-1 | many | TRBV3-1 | TGTGCCAGCAGCCCTTCAACTTGGACAGGCCGATCGGTCTTC | CASSPSTWTGRSVF
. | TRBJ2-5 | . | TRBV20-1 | TGCAGTGCTAGAGCCGGGACGCTCCAAGAGACCCAGTACTTC | CSARAGTLQETQYF
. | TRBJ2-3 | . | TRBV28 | TGTGCCAGCAGCTCAACATCGTGGGAAGGGATATCTTTT | CASSSTSWEGISF